The 11 T cell receptor beta chains below were found in one sample sequenced in a study of T cells in tuberculosis. Thawed, overnight-rested PBMC were stained with GMM-loaded CD1B tetramer, viability dye and anti-CD3, then sorted. The lipid loaded on the CD1B tetramers was C32 glucose monomycolate from Rhodococcus equi. Repertoires were generated with immunoSEQ multiplex PCR, while TCRdb's copy carries only in-frame clones and drops some. Here the sample spans about 58,000 clones, approximately 88% being singletons. The sample taken for sequencing was CD1b-GMM tetramer-negative cells sorted from PBMCs. Receptors were obtained from an adult woman with latent tuberculosis.

The gene calls are TRBV4-1 and TRBJ1-3, with D possibly matching TRBD1 (6 bases). CDR1 and CDR2 from the germline V gene are MGHRA and YSYEKL. The CDR3 length is 16 residues. The V gene lost 1 base and the J gene lost 4 bases, with 14 bases spanning the gap. Written as DNA, the CDR3 is TGCGCCAGCAGCCAAGGGCACAGGGTAACCGGAAACACCATATATTTT. This codes for CASSQGHRVTGNTIYF.

This clone has a single count. The gene calls are TRBV10-3 and TRBJ1-4; 9 bases map to TRBD1. Germline CDR1 ENHRY, CDR2 SYGVKD. The CDR3 has 16 amino acids. V lost 5 bases and J lost 7; bases outside the gene matches: 11. CDR3: CAISPGQGSFGEKLFF. CDR3 nucleotide sequence: TGTGCCATCAGTCCGGGACAGGGTTCTTTCGGTGAAAAACTGTTTTTT.

Concerning this clone: Relative to the germline gene, one junction end is altered; a read error may explain this. This sequence joins TRBV6-1 and TRBJ2-7; tentative D call: TRBD1 (5 bases). CDR1 and CDR2 (germline): MNHNS, SASEGT. This CDR3 is built from 14 residues. CDR3 region: CTSSEGQGPNEQYF. The CDR3 coding sequence is TGTACCAGCAGTGAAGGTCAGGGTCCCAACGAGCAGTACTTC.

This clone was recorded only once. The chain employs TRBV28 and TRBJ2-7, with 8 bases identical to TRBD1. With V trimmed by 5 bases and J by 3 bases, 24 bases remained unmatched. The CDR3 covers 20 residues. Germline V gives CDR1 MDHEN, CDR2 SYDVKM. CDR3 sequence reads: CASSRQGQWNGGRYYYEQYF. For the CDR3, the DNA is TGTGCCAGCAGTCGACAGGGGCAATGGAACGGCGGCCGGTACTACTACGAGCAGTACTTC.

The CDR3 nucleotides read TGCGCCAGCAGCTTGTTGGGACTAGCGGACAAAAACATTCAGTACTTC. This codes for CASSLLGLADKNIQYF. The J gene is TRBJ2-4, the V gene TRBV5-1, with 11 bases matching TRBD2. V trimming: 1 base; J trimming: 3 bases; junction bases outside the gene matches: 3. This CDR3 region has 16 residues. Germline V CDR1 and CDR2: SGHRS, YFSETQ.

As to this clone: Other DNA sequences from this sample encode an identical CDR3 as well. V is TRBV30 and J is TRBJ1-6; D possibly corresponds to TRBD1 (6 bases). Germline CDR1 reads GTSNPN; CDR2 reads SVGIG (reference sequence). The CDR3 extends over 14 amino acids. Trimming removed 2 bases at V and 6 bases at J, with 11 bases between. The DNA of the CDR3 is TGTGCCTGGAGTCTACAGGGAAGTAATTCACCCCTCCACTTT. Translation: CAWSLQGSNSPLHF.

V gene TRBV7-2 combines with J gene TRBJ2-1; 8 bases align to TRBD2. CDR1 is SGHTA, CDR2 FQGNSA, per germline. The J segment lost 8 bases and the V segment lost 6 bases, leaving 9 bases of the junction unmatched. There are 14 residues in the CDR3. Here the CDR3 reads CASSGRGVLDEQFF. Written as DNA, the CDR3 is TGTGCCAGCAGTGGGCGGGGGGTATTGGATGAGCAGTTCTTC. The entire variable domain, with the rest obtained from reference TRBV7-2 and TRBJ2-1, is as follows: GAGVSQSPSNKVTEKGKDVELRCDPISGHTALYWYRQSLGQGLEFLIYFQGNSAPDKSGLPSDRFSAERTGGSVSTLTIQRTQQEDSAVYLCASSGRGVLDEQFFGPGTRLTVL.

The chain is built from TRBV27 and TRBJ2-1; D unresolved. The CDR3 length is 12 residues. Trimming stripped 2 bases from V and 10 bases from J, with 9 bases between. Germline CDR1 MNHEY, CDR2 SMNVEV (reference sequence). The CDR3 is CASSLGGLEQFF. CDR3 bases: TGTGCCAGCAGTTTAGGCGGATTGGAGCAGTTCTTC.

The V call is TRBV15, the J call TRBJ1-1; D is perhaps TRBD1 (5 bases). The CDR3 has 13 amino acids. CDR1 is LNHNV and CDR2 is YYDKDF in the germline V gene (reference sequence). V was shortened by 1 base and J by 11 bases, with 14 bases between the two germline ends. The chain's CDR3 is CATSRVDSPWAFF. CDR3 bases: TGTGCCACCAGCAGAGTAGACAGCCCCTGGGCTTTCTTT.

The chain couples TRBV18 to TRBJ2-7, with D possibly matching TRBD1 (6 bases). CDR1 and CDR2 (germline): KGHSH, LQKENI. This CDR3 contains 14 residues. V lost 2 bases to trimming and J lost 4 bases, with 12 bases between them. The chain's CDR3 is CASSPTGTNYEQYF. The CDR3 coding sequence is TGTGCCAGCTCACCAACCGGGACAAATTACGAGCAGTACTTC.

The chain couples TRBV7-9 to TRBJ1-2; tentative D call: TRBD1 (6 bases). This CDR3 has 16 residues. CDR1 and CDR2 from the germline V gene are SEHNR and FQNEAQ (reference sequence). Trimming removed 5 bases at V and 4 bases at J, with 20 bases between. The CDR3 coding sequence is TGTGCCAGCAGCCTAATCCCAGGGGAGGGGTCCTATGGCTACACCTTC. It encodes CASSLIPGEGSYGYTF. Supplemented by reference TRBV7-9 and TRBJ1-2, the full variable domain reads DTGVSQNPRHKITKRGQNVTFRCDPISEHNRLYWYRQTLGQGPEFLTYFQNEAQLEKSRLLSDRFSAERPKGSFSTLEIQRTEQGDSAMYLCASSLIPGEGSYGYTFGSGTRLTVV.